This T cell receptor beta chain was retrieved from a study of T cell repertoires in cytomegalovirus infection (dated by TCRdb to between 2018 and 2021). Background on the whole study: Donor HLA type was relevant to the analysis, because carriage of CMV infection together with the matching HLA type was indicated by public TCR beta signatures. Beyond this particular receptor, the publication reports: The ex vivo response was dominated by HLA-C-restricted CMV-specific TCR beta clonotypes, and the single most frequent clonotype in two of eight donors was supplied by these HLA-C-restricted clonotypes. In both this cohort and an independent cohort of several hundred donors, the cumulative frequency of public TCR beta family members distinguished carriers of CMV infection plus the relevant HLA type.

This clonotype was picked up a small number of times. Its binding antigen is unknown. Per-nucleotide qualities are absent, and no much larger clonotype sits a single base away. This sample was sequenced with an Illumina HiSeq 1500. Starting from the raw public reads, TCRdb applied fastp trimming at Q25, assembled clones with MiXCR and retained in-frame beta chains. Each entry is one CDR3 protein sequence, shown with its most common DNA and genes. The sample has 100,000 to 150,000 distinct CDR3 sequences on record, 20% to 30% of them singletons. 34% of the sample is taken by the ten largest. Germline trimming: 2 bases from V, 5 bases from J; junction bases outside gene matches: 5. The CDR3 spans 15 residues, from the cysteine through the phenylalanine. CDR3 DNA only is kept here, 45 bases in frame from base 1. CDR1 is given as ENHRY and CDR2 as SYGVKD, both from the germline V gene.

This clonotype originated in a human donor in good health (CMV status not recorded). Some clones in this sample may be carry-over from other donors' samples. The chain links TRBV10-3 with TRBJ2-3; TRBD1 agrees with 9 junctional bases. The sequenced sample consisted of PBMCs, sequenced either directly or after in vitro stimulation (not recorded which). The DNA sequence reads TGTGCCATCAGTGAGGAACAGGGGGCCGTAGATACGCAGTATTTT. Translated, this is CAISEEQGAVDTQYF.